The clone carrying this T cell receptor (beta chain) was seen ten or more times. Its specificity is not known. Cells sorted as Tregs were CD4+, CD25+ and CD127-/low. After constant-region reverse-primer amplification, full-length variable regions underwent semi-nested PCR with Nested Universal Primer A. TCRdb independently ran MiXCR on the 5' RACE reads; one entry per CDR3 protein. The sample includes some 10,000 distinct CDR3 sequences, roughly 17% of them seen just once. Points from the study as a whole: In terms of TCR gene usage, tumor memory CD4+ T cells clustered together with blood and lymph node memory CD4+ cells, as well as with lymph node naive CD4+ cells. Tumor Treg TCRs overlapped most with tumor naive CD4+ cells. Whole repertoires were not studied in the larger cohort, only one V-J beta rearrangement.

CDR3 length: 15 amino acids. Trimming stripped 0 bases from V and 4 bases from J, with 12 bases between. CDR1 and CDR2 from the germline V gene are KGHSH and LQKENI. Sequencing used Tregs sorted from a lymph node. J is TRBJ1-1 and V is TRBV18; TRBD1 is a possible D gene (5 bases). The source is a female donor with breast cancer. The CDR3 here is CASSPPVRVSTEAFF. The CDR3 nucleotides are TGTGCCAGCTCACCACCGGTCAGGGTGAGCACTGAAGCTTTCTTT.